Listed here is a single TCR beta chain. Its antigen remains unidentified. This likely comes from a read error, as the CDR3 has no conserved phenylalanine or tryptophan at its end. The DNA is omitted, as the CDR3 cannot be located on it reliably, and the CDR3 follows TCRdb's listing. Cells sorted as Tregs were CD4+, CD25+ and CD127-/low. The CDR3 comprises 13 residues, both ends counted. The germline V gene has CDR1 SQVTM and CDR2 ANQGSEA. MiXCR, applied by TCRdb to the 5' RACE reads, yields one record per CDR3 protein. The sample lists about 10,000 distinct CDR3 sequences; 25% to 30% were seen once. General study points: Tumor memory CD4+ T cell TCR gene usage was found to cluster with blood and lymph node memory CD4+ cells and with lymph node naive CD4+ cells. Greatest tumor Treg TCR overlap was with tumor naive CD4+ cells.

The clonotype was recovered from a female donor with breast cancer. The sample comprised Tregs sorted from a lymph node. The chain couples TRBV29-1 to TRBJ1-1. CDR3 in amino acids: CSVVRWGDTEASS.